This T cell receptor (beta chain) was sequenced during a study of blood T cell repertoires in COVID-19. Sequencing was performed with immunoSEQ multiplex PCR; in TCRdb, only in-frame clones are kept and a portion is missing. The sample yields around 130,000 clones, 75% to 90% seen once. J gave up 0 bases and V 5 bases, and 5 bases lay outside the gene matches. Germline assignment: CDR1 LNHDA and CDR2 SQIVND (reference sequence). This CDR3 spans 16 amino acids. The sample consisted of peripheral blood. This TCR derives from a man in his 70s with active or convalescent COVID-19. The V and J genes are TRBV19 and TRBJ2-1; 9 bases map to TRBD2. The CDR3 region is CASSLYSGSSYNEQFF. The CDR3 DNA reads TGTGCCAGTAGTCTCTATAGCGGGAGCTCCTACAATGAGCAGTTCTTC.